These 28 T cell receptor beta chains originate from one sample sequenced in a study of CD8+CD57+ T cells in acquired aplastic anemia. Profiling of TCR beta VDJ combinations and CDR3 sequences used genomic DNA as template. TCRdb reprocessed the reads with MiXCR, giving one entry per CDR3 protein. The table includes 200,000 or so distinct CDR3 sequences, 50% to 75% detected once. Sequenced: sorted CD4+, CD8+, or CD8+CD57+ T cells (not recorded which) from PBMCs. Every receptor here comes from a human donor with severe aplastic anemia or a healthy control (not recorded which).

The chain employs TRBV7-6 and TRBJ2-1; 14 bases fit TRBD2. Germline assignment: CDR1 SGHVS and CDR2 FNYEAQ. J gave up 6 bases and V 5 bases, and 3 bases lay outside the gene matches. This CDR3 has 15 residues. The CDR3 DNA follows: TGTGCCAGCAGCCCCGGGACTAGCGGGGGCAATGAGCAGTTCTTC. This codes for CASSPGTSGGNEQFF.

Of note for this clonotype: Mismatch with germline at one junction end may stem from a read error. The CDR3 protein is CSVWANEKLFF. The CDR3 DNA sequence: TGCAGCGTTTGGGCTAATGAAAAACTGTTCTTT. The chain is built from TRBV29-1 and TRBJ1-4, with no clear D. Germline CDR1 is SQVTM and CDR2 is ANQGSEA. The CDR3 is 11 residues long.

The chain couples TRBV6-5 to TRBJ2-5; D is possibly TRBD2 (6 bases). The CDR3 contains 13 residues. The germline gives CDR1 MNHEY, CDR2 SVGAGI. Between the trimmed V and J ends, which lost 4 bases and 5 bases, there was a span of 11 bases. CDR3: CASSLGRTETQYF. As DNA, the CDR3 is TGTGCCAGCAGTTTAGGGAGGACGGAGACCCAGTACTTC.

The chain is built from TRBV2 and TRBJ2-1; D possibly matches TRBD1 or TRBD2 (6 bases each). This CDR3 region has 15 residues. The germline V gene has CDR1 SNHLY and CDR2 FYNNEI. V was cut by 6 bases and J by 8 bases, with 20 bases left in between. The CDR3 DNA follows: TGTGCCAGCAGCTTCCGGGGGCCCGGTCAAGATGAGCAGTTCTTC. Translated: CASSFRGPGQDEQFF. Full variable domain (missing parts from reference TRBV2 and TRBJ2-1): EPEVTQTPSHQVTQMGQEVILRCVPISNHLYFYWYRQILGQKVEFLVSFYNNEISEKSEIFDDQFSVERPDGSNFTLKIRSTKLEDSAMYFCASSFRGPGQDEQFFGPGTRLTVL.

This clonotype was detected many times. This chain joins TRBV20-1 and TRBJ2-3; 8 nucleotides match TRBD2. There are 15 residues in the CDR3. CDR1 and CDR2 from the germline V gene are DFQATT and SNEGSKA (reference sequence). Losses at the gene ends were 1 base for V and 1 base for J; bases not matched to a gene: 4. CDR3 DNA: TGCAGTGCTAGAGGGGCTAGCGGGCGCACAGATACGCAGTATTTT. Encoded protein: CSARGASGRTDTQYF.

The rearrangement joins TRBV2 to TRBJ2-7; D unclear. Germline-derived CDR1 and CDR2 are SNHLY and FYNNEI. V gave up 1 base and J gave up 2 bases, with 6 bases separating them. CDR3 length equals 13 residues. CDR3 protein: CASSEGGTYEQYF. The CDR3 nucleotides read TGTGCCAGCAGTGAAGGGGGTACCTACGAGCAGTACTTC.

The chain links TRBV20-1 to TRBJ2-5; tentatively, D is TRBD2 (6 bases). CDR3 size: 15 residues. Trimming removed 4 bases at V and 4 bases at J, with 19 bases between. Germline V gene data show CDR1 as DFQATT and CDR2 as SNEGSKA (reference sequence). CDR3: CSAKAPDWGVETQYF. The CDR3 DNA is TGCAGTGCTAAAGCACCTGACTGGGGGGTAGAGACCCAGTACTTC.

The chain joins TRBV10-3 to TRBJ2-1, with 11 bases that match TRBD2. From germline, CDR1 is ENHRY and CDR2 SYGVKD. V lost 3 bases and J lost 5; bases outside the gene matches: 3. This CDR3 spans 15 amino acids. This chain's CDR3 is CAISETSGGHNEQFF. CDR3 coding DNA: TGTGCCATCAGTGAAACTAGCGGGGGACACAATGAGCAGTTCTTC.

This clonotype was detected a few times. V is TRBV10-3 and J is TRBJ2-1; 7 nucleotides line up with TRBD2. This CDR3 has 13 residues. V lost 8 bases and J lost 2; bases outside the gene matches: 3. Germline lookup yields CDR1 ENHRY and CDR2 SYGVKD. CDR3 coding DNA: TGTGCCATCCGGACTAGGACCTACAATGAGCAGTTCTTC. Its protein product is CAIRTRTYNEQFF.

The V call is TRBV7-2, the J call TRBJ1-1; D gene ambiguous. The germline CDR1 and CDR2 sequences are SGHTA and FQGNSA. This CDR3 region has 13 residues. V lost 0 bases and J 4 bases, leaving 6 bases between the germline ends. CDR3 in amino acids: CASSLAEFTEAFF. For the CDR3, the DNA is TGTGCCAGCAGCTTAGCGGAGTTCACTGAAGCTTTCTTT.

There are a few counts of this clonotype. The V gene is TRBV9, the J gene TRBJ1-6, with D tentatively TRBD1 (6 bases). The V gene lost 3 bases and the J gene lost 5 bases, with 15 bases spanning the gap. The CDR3 covers 16 residues. CDR1 and CDR2 (germline): SGDLS, YYNGEE. The CDR3 nucleotides read TGTGCCAGCAGCGACCCACGGCAGGGGAATAATTCACCCCTCCACTTT. This codes for CASSDPRQGNNSPLHF. The full variable domain, with the rest looked up from reference TRBV9 and TRBJ1-6, is DSGVTQTPKHLITATGQRVTLRCSPRSGDLSVYWYQQSLDQGLQFLIQYYNGEERAKGNILERFSAQQFPDLHSELNLSSLELGDSALYFCASSDPRQGNNSPLHFGNGTRLTVT.

This chain connects TRBV10-3 to TRBJ1-4, with 9 bases identical to TRBD1. The germline CDR1 and CDR2 sequences are ENHRY and SYGVKD. The CDR3 runs to 20 residues. Trimming cost V 2 bases and J 8 bases; bases outside gene matches: 21. In nucleotides, the CDR3 is TGTGCCATCAGTGAGCTGTTTGGGGGGACAGGGTTAATGGTAGGGGAAAAACTGTTTTTT. Encoded protein: CAISELFGGTGLMVGEKLFF.

The chain joins TRBV11-2 to TRBJ2-3; D is possibly TRBD2 (6 bases). Germline lookup yields CDR1 SGHAT and CDR2 FQNNGV. This CDR3 comprises 15 residues. Trimming cost V 2 bases and J 2 bases, with 11 bases left between them. This chain's CDR3 is CASSLWTTNTDTQYF. DNA of the CDR3: TGTGCCAGCAGCTTATGGACTACCAACACAGATACGCAGTATTTT.

V and J are TRBV20-1 and TRBJ2-7; 9 nucleotides line up with TRBD2. Per germline, CDR1 DFQATT and CDR2 SNEGSKA (reference sequence). Unmatched junction bases numbered 20, after V lost 4 bases and J lost 4 bases. CDR3 length: 18 residues. CDR3 in DNA: TGCAGTGCTATCGGCCCGGGGGGTGGCGGGAGGGCCGGGTACGAGCAGTACTTC. The encoded protein is CSAIGPGGGGRAGYEQYF.

This clonotype appeared once. The chain carries TRBV5-1 and TRBJ2-2, with 13 bases lining up with TRBD2. Germline V gene data show CDR1 as SGHRS and CDR2 as YFSETQ. Trimming cost V 3 bases and J 5 bases; bases outside gene matches: 1. This CDR3 is 15 amino acids long. The CDR3 DNA reads as TGCGCCAGCAGCTGGACTAGCGGGAGAACCGGGGAGCTGTTTTTT. Residues: CASSWTSGRTGELFF.

V usage is TRBV5-5 and J usage is TRBJ2-7; 9 positions agree with TRBD2. Germline lookup yields CDR1 SGHKS and CDR2 YYEKEE (reference sequence). After removal of 4 bases from V and 1 base from J, the junction contained 12 bases not matched to a gene. This CDR3 has 17 amino acids. Written as DNA, the CDR3 is TGTGCCAGCAGCGAGACTAGCGGATTAACCCGGTCCTACGAGCAGTACTTC. It encodes CASSETSGLTRSYEQYF. Full variable domain (missing parts from reference TRBV5-5 and TRBJ2-7): DAGVTQSPTHLIKTRGQQVTLRCSPISGHKSVSWYQQVLGQGPQFIFQYYEKEERGRGNFPDRFSARQFPNYSSELNVNALLLGDSALYLCASSETSGLTRSYEQYFGPGTRLTVT.

V is TRBV10-3 and J is TRBJ2-3, with TRBD1 identical over 9 bases. This CDR3 region has 14 residues. J gave up 6 bases and V 5 bases, and 6 bases lay outside the gene matches. The V gene's germline CDR1 is ENHRY and CDR2 SYGVKD. DNA for the CDR3: TGTGCCATCAGTCCCGGGACAGGGCCCGATACGCAGTATTTT. Encoded protein: CAISPGTGPDTQYF.

V is TRBV27 and J is TRBJ2-1; TRBD2 is a possible D gene (5 bases). V lost 1 base to trimming and J lost 1 base, with 8 bases between them. The germline V gene encodes CDR1 MNHEY and CDR2 SMNVEV (reference sequence). This CDR3 is built from 15 residues. The CDR3 is CASSLYRESYNEQFF. DNA of the CDR3: TGTGCCAGCAGTTTATATCGGGAATCCTACAATGAGCAGTTCTTC.

The chain couples TRBV7-2 to TRBJ2-3, with 12 bases aligning to TRBD2. Germline V gene sequence: CDR1 SGHTA, CDR2 FQGNSA. The V and J ends lost 5 bases and 9 bases, in that order; junction bases with no gene match: 6. This CDR3 has 14 residues. The CDR3 bases are TGTGCCAGCAGCCCCCTAGCGGGAGGGGACACGCAGTATTTT. It yields the protein CASSPLAGGDTQYF.

A few counts support this clonotype. The genes are TRBV7-6 and TRBJ2-3; no reliable D call. The germline V gene has CDR1 SGHVS and CDR2 FNYEAQ. Trimming removed 1 base from V and 5 bases from J, with 7 bases in between. The CDR3 has 13 residues. The CDR3 bases are TGTGCCAGCAGCTTAGGAGTGGGAGATACGCAGTATTTT. It yields the protein CASSLGVGDTQYF.

The table lists this clonotype with a few counts. V gene TRBV7-6 combines with J gene TRBJ2-7, with 7 bases identical to TRBD2. V shed 5 bases, J shed 4 bases, and the junction held 5 bases outside the gene matches. Germline V gene sequence: CDR1 SGHVS, CDR2 FNYEAQ. The CDR3 totals 13 residues. The CDR3 coding sequence is TGTGCCAGCAGCCATACTAGCGAGTACGAGCAGTACTTC. Its translation is CASSHTSEYEQYF.

Only a few counts were recorded for this clonotype. The CDR3, as DNA: TGCAGCGTTGCAGGGCGGGAGACCCAGTACTTC. Its translation is CSVAGRETQYF. The rearrangement links TRBV29-1 to TRBJ2-5; possible D gene TRBD1, 5 bases. Looked up from germline, CDR1 is SQVTM and CDR2 is ANQGSEA. Trimming left V 4 bases short and J 5 bases short, with 8 bases between. The CDR3 loop spans 11 amino acids.

The J gene is TRBJ2-7, the V gene TRBV9; D might be TRBD1 or TRBD2, each matching 6 bases. The CDR3 spans 14 residues. The germline V gene has CDR1 SGDLS and CDR2 YYNGEE. V was shortened by 4 bases and J by 0 bases, with 11 bases between the two germline ends. The CDR3 region is CASSTEGGSYEQYF. The DNA for the CDR3 is TGTGCCAGCAGCACCGAGGGGGGCTCCTACGAGCAGTACTTC.

This clonotype was recorded many times. The chain has TRBV12-3 or TRBV12-4 and TRBJ2-7; D not resolved. V dropped 5 bases and J dropped 3 bases, with 17 bases sitting between them. The length of the CDR3 is 15 residues. The CDR3 region is CASSPNPVAHYEQYF. The CDR3 bases are TGTGCCAGCAGTCCCAACCCCGTAGCCCACTACGAGCAGTACTTC.

The chain employs TRBV19 and TRBJ1-2, with 8 bases aligning to TRBD1. The germline gives CDR1 LNHDA, CDR2 SQIVND (reference sequence). J was trimmed by 7 bases and V by 4 bases; bases with no gene match: 5. The CDR3 spans 13 residues. CDR3 region: CASSTGQGRGYTF. The CDR3 DNA is TGTGCCAGTAGTACTGGACAGGGTCGTGGCTACACCTTC.

Ten or more counts support this clonotype. The rearrangement uses TRBV16 and TRBJ2-1, with D possibly called TRBD1 or TRBD2 (5 bases each). CDR1 and CDR2 (germline): KGHSY, FQNENV. Trimming cost V 11 bases and J 4 bases, with 15 bases left between them. The CDR3 runs 13 residues. This chain's CDR3 is CAGSGTDYNEQFF. The CDR3 nucleotides are TGTGCCGGGTCGGGGACGGATTACAATGAGCAGTTCTTC.

This clonotype was counted once. The gene calls are TRBV2 and TRBJ2-2; D possibly matches TRBD1 or TRBD2 (5 bases each). The CDR3 has 12 residues. CDR1 and CDR2 from the germline V gene are SNHLY and FYNNEI. V gave up 10 bases and J gave up 3 bases, with 9 bases separating them. The CDR3 bases are TGTGCCATAAGAGGGGACACCGGGGAGCTGTTTTTT. The encoded protein is CAIRGDTGELFF.

This rearrangement joins TRBV10-3 to TRBJ1-2, with a possible D match to TRBD1 (5 bases). The germline V gene encodes CDR1 ENHRY and CDR2 SYGVKD. The ends were cut back, 3 bases at V and 2 bases at J, with 10 bases in the middle. CDR3 length: 14 residues. CDR3: CAISEKGPNYGYTF. The CDR3 DNA reads as TGTGCCATCAGTGAAAAGGGACCAAACTATGGCTACACCTTC.